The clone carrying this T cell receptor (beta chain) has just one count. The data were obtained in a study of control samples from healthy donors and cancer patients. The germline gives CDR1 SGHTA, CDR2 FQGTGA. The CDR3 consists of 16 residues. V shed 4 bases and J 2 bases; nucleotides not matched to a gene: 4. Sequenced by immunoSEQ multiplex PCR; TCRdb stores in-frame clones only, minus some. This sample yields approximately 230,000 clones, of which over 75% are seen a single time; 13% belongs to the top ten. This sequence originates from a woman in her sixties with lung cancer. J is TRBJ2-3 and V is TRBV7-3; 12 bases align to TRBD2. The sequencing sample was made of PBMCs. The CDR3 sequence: CASSSRTSGATDTQYF. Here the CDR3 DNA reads TGTGCCAGCAGCTCCAGGACTAGCGGGGCCACAGATACGCAGTATTTT.